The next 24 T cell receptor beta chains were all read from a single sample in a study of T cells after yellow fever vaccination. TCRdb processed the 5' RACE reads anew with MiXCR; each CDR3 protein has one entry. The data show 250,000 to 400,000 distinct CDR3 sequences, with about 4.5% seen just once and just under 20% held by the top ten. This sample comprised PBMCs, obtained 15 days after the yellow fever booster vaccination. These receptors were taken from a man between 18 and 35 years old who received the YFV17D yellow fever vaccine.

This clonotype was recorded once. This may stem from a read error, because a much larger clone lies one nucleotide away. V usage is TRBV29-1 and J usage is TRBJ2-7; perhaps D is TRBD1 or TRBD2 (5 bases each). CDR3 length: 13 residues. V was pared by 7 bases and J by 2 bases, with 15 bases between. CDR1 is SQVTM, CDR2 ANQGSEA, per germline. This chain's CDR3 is CSATAKGPYEQYF. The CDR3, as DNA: TGCAGCGCTACTGCCAAGGGACCCTACGAGCAGTACTTC.

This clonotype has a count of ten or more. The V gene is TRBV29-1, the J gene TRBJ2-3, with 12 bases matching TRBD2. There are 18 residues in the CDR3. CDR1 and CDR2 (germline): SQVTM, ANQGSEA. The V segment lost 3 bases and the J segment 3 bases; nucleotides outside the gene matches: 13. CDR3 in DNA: TGCAGCGTTGAGCGGTTTACAGCTAGCGGGGGGGCGACAGATACGCAGTATTTT. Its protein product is CSVERFTASGGATDTQYF.

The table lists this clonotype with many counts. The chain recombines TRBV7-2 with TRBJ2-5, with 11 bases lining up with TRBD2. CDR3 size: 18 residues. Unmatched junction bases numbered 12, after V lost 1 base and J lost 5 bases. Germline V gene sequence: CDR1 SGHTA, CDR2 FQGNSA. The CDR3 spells CASSLVRLAGGDVETQYF. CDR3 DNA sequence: TGTGCCAGCAGCTTAGTCCGTCTAGCGGGGGGCGATGTGGAGACCCAGTACTTC.

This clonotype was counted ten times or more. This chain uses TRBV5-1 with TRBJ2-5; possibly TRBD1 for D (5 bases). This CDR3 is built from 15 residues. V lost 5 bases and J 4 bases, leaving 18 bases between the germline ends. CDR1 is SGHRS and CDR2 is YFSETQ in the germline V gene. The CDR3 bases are TGCGCCAGCAGTACTTTCACAGGTCTAGGAGAGACCCAGTACTTC. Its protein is CASSTFTGLGETQYF.

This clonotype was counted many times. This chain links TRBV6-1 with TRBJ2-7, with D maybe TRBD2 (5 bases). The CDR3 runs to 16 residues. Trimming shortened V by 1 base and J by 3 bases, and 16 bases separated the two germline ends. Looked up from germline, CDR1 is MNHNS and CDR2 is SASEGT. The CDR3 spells CASSEGTDSRGYEQYV. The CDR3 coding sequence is TGTGCCAGCAGTGAAGGAACAGACTCCCGGGGCTACGAGCAGTACGTC.

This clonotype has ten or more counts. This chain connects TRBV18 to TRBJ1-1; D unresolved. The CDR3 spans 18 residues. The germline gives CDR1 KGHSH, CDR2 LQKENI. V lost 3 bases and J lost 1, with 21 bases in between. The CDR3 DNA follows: TGTGCCAGCTCACCCTACGTCACGGACGTAGGGTCGAACACTGAAGCTTTCTTT. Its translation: CASSPYVTDVGSNTEAFF.

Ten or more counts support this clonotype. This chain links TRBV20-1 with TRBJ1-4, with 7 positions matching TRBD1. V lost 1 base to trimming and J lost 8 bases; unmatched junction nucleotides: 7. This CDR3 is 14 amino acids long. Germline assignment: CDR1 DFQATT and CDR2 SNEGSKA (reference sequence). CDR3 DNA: TGCAGTGCTAGAGCGGGACAGAGCGTGGAAAAACTGTTTTTT. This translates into CSARAGQSVEKLFF.

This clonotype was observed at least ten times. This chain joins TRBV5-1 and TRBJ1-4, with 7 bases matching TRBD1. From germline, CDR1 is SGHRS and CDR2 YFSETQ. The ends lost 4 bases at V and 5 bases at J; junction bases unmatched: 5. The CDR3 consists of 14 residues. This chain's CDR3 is CASSPGQMNEKLFF. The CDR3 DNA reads TGCGCCAGCAGCCCGGGACAGATGAATGAAAAACTGTTTTTT.

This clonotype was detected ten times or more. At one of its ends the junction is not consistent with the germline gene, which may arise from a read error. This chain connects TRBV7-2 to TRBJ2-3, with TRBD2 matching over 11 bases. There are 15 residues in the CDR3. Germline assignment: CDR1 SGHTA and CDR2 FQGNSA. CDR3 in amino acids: CASSVAGGFGDTQYF. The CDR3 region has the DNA TGTGCCAGCAGCGTAGCGGGGGGGTTCGGAGATACGCAGTATTTT.

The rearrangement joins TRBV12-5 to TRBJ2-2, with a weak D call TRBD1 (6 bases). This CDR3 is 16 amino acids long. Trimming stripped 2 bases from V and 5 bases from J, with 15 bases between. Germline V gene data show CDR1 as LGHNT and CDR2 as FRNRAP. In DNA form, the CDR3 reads TGTGCTAGTGGTTTGCTTACGGGACACCTAACCGGGGAGCTGTTTTTT. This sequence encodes CASGLLTGHLTGELFF.

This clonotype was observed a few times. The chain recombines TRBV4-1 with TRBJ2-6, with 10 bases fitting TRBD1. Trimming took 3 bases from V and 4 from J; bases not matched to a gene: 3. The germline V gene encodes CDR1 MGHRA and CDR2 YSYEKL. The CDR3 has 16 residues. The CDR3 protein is CASSQGTGDGANVLTF. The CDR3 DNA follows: TGCGCCAGCAGCCAGGGGACAGGGGACGGGGCCAACGTCCTGACTTTC.

CDR3 DNA: TGCGGTATAGAGTTCCCGTGGGGGGACACCATATATTTT. This codes for CGIEFPWGDTIYF. The chain couples TRBV20-1 to TRBJ1-3; tentative D call: TRBD1 (5 bases). CDR1 is DFQATT and CDR2 is SNEGSKA in the germline V gene (reference sequence). The CDR3 is 13 amino acids.

In nucleotides, the CDR3 is TGTGCCAGCAACCCGGACAGGGTCGGCGGCTACACCTTC. Translated, it gives CASNPDRVGGYTF. This sequence joins TRBV6-1 and TRBJ1-2, with TRBD1 matching 8 bases. Trimming cost V 7 bases and J 8 bases; bases outside gene matches: 9. CDR3 length: 13 amino acids. From germline, CDR1 is MNHNS and CDR2 SASEGT.

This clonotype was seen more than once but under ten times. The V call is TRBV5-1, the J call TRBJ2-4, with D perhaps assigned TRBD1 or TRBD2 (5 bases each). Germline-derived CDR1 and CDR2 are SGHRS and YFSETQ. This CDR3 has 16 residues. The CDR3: CVANKTRGIAKNIQYF. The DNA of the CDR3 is TGCGTAGCCAACAAAACCCGGGGCATAGCCAAAAACATTCAGTACTTC.

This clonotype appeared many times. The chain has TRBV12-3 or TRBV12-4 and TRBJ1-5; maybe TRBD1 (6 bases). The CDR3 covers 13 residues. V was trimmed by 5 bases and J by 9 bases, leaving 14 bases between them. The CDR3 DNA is TGTGCCAGCAGTCCAGGGGCCTGGGGGCCCCAGCATTTT. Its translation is CASSPGAWGPQHF.

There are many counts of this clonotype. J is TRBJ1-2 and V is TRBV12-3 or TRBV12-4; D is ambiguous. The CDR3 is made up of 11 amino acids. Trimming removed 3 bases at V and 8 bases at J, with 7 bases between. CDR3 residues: CASSFGRGYTF. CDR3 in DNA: TGTGCCAGCAGTTTCGGCCGGGGCTACACCTTC.

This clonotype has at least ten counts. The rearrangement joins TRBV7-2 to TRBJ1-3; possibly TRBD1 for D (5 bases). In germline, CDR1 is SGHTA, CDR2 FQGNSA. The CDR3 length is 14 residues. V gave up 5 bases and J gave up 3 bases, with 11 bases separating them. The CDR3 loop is CASSGGQGGNTIYF. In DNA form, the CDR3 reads TGTGCCAGCAGCGGAGGACAAGGTGGAAACACCATATATTTT.

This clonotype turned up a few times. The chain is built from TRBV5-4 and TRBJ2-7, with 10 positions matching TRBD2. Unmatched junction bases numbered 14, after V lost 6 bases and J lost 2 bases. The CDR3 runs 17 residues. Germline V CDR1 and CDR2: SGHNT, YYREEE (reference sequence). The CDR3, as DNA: TGTGCCAGCAACCACGAGGAAGCGGGGGGGATCGCCTACGAGCAGTACTTC. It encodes CASNHEEAGGIAYEQYF.

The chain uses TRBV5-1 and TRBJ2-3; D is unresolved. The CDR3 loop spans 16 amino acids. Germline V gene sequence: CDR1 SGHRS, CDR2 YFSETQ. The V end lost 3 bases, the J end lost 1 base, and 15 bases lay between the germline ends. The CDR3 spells CASSYTRTEGTDTQYF. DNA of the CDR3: TGCGCCAGCAGCTACACAAGGACCGAAGGCACAGATACGCAGTATTTT.

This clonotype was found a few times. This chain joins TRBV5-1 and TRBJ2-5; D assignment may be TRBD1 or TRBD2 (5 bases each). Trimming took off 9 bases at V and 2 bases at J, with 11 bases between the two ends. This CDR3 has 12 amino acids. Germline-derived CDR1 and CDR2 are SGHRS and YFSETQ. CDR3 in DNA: TGCGCCACCGGGACGGAACAAGAGACCCAGTACTTC. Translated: CATGTEQETQYF. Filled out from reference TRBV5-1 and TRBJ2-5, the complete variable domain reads KAGVTQTPRYLIKTRGQQVTLSCSPISGHRSVSWYQQTPGQGLQFLFEYFSETQRNKGNFPGRFSGRQFSNSRSEMNVSTLELGDSALYLCATGTEQETQYFGPGTRLLVL.

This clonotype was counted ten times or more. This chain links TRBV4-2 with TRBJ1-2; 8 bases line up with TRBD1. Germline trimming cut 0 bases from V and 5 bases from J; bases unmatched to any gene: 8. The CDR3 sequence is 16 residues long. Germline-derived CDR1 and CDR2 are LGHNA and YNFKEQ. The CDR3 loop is CASSQELPGQGYGYTF. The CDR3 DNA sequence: TGTGCCAGCAGCCAAGAGCTCCCCGGACAGGGATATGGCTACACCTTC.

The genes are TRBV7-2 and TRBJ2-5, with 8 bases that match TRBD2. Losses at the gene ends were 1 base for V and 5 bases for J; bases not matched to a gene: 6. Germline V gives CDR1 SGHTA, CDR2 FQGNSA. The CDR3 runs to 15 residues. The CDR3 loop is CASSLERGPVETQYF. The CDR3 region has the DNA TGTGCCAGCAGCTTAGAGCGGGGGCCCGTGGAGACCCAGTACTTC.

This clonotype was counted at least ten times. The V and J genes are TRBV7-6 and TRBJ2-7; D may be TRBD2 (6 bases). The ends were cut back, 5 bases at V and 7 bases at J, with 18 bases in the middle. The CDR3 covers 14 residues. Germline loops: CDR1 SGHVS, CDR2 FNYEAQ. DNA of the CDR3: TGTGCCAGCAGCCCGGACACGGGAGTGTGGGAGCAGTACTTC. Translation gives CASSPDTGVWEQYF.

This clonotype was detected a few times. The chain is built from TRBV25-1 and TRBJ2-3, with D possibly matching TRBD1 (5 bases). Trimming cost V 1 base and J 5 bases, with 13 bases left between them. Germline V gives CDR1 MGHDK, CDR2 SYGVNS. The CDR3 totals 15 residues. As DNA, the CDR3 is TGTGCCAGCAGTGAATTTCAGGGCACCGGAGATACGCAGTATTTT. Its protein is CASSEFQGTGDTQYF.